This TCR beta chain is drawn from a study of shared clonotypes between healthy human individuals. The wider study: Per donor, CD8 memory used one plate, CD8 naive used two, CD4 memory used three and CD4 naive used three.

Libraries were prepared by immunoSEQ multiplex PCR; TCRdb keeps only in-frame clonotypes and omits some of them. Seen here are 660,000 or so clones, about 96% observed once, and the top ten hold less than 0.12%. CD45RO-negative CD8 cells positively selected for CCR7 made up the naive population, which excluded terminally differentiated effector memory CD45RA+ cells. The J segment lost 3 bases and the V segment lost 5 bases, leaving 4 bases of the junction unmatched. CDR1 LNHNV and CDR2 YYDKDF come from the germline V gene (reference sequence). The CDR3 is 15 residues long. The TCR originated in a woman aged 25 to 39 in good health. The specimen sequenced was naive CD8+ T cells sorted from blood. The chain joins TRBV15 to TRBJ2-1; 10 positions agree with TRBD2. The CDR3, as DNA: TGTGCCACCAGCGCCGGGACTAGCGACTACAATGAGCAGTTCTTC. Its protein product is CATSAGTSDYNEQFF. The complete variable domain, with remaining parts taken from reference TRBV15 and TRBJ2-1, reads DAMVIQNPRYQVTQFGKPVTLSCSQTLNHNVMYWYQQKSSQAPKLLFHYYDKDFNNEADTPDNFQSRRPNTSFCFLDIRSPGLGDTAMYLCATSAGTSDYNEQFFGPGTRLTVL.